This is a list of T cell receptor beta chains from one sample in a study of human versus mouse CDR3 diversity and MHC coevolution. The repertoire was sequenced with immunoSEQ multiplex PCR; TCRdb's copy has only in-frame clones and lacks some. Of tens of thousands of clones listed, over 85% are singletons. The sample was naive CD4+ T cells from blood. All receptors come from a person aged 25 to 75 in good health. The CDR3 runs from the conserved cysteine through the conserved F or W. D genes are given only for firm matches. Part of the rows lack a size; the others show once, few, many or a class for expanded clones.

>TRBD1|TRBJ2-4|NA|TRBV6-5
CASSLSGTGENIQYF
TGTGCCAGCAGCCTATCCGGGACAGGGGAAAACATTCAGTACTTC
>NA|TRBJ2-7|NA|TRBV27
CASSLQGRTIYEQYF
TGTGCCAGCAGTTTACAAGGGAGAACGATCTACGAGCAGTACTTC
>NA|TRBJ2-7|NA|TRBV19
CASSFRDSRDYEQYF
TGTGCCAGTAGTTTCCGGGACTCAAGGGACTACGAGCAGTACTTC
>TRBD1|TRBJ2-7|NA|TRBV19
CASQGAGYEQYF
TGTGCCAGCCAGGGGGCAGGCTACGAGCAGTACTTC
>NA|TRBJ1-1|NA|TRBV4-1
CASSQEVRGMNTEAFF
TGCGCCAGCAGCCAAGAAGTGCGGGGGATGAACACTGAAGCTTTCTTT
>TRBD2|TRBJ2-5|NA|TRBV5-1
CASSLAGISGAGGETQYF
TGCGCCAGCAGCTTGGCCGGTATCTCAGGGGCGGGGGGAGAGACCCAGTACTTC
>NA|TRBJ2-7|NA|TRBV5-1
CASTGSYEQYF
TGCGCCAGCACCGGGTCCTACGAGCAGTACTTC
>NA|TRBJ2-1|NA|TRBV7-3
CASRGGPSSYNEQFF
TGTGCCAGCAGGGGAGGTCCGAGCTCCTACAATGAGCAGTTCTTC
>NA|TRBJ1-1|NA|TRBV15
CATSRGGVEVEAFF
TGTGCCACCAGCAGAGGGGGGGTTGAGGTTGAAGCTTTCTTT
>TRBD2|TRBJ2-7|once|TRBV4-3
CASSQGTSGFSYEQYF
TGCGCCAGCAGCCAAGGAACTAGCGGGTTCTCCTACGAGCAGTACTTC
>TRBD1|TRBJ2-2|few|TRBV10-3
CAVQGSGELFF
TGTGCCGTACAGGGGTCCGGGGAGCTGTTTTTT
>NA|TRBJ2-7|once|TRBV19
CASSIQGPAGGFKVYEQYF
TGTGCCAGTAGTATTCAAGGACCAGCAGGAGGTTTTAAGGTCTACGAGCAGTACTTC
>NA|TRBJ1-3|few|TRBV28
CASSSGNTIYF
TGTGCCAGCAGTAGCGGAAACACCATATATTTT
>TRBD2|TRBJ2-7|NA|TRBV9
CASSGSTSGSHEQYF
TGTGCCAGCAGCGGATCGACTAGCGGGAGCCACGAGCAGTACTTC
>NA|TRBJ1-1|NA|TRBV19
CASSKPRGMNTEAFF
TGTGCCAGTAGTAAACCCAGGGGTATGAACACTGAAGCTTTCTTT
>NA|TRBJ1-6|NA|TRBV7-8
CASSLSQGSYNSPLHF
TGTGCCAGCAGCTTGAGTCAGGGATCCTATAATTCACCCCTCCACTTT
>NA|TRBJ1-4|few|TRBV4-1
CASSQDIPHGRDEKLFF
TGCGCCAGCAGCCAAGATATCCCTCACGGGCGGGATGAAAAACTGTTTTTT
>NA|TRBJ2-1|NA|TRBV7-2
CASSLMADNEQFF
TGTGCCAGCAGCTTAATGGCAGACAATGAGCAGTTCTTC
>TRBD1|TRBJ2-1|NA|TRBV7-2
CASRPKWDSAINEQFF
TGTGCCAGCAGGCCAAAGTGGGACAGTGCTATCAATGAGCAGTTCTTC
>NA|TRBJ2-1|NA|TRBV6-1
CASSGQGGTGEFF
TGTGCCAGCAGTGGCCAAGGCGGGACGGGGGAGTTCTTC
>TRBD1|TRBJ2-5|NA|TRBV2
CASSPRGLGETQYF
TGTGCCAGCAGCCCCAGGGGGCTCGGGGAGACCCAGTACTTC
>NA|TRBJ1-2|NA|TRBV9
CASSALYGYTF
TGTGCCAGCAGCGCTTTGTATGGCTACACCTTC
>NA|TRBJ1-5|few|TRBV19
CASAAGSNQPQHF
TGTGCCAGCGCGGCGGGGAGCAATCAGCCCCAGCATTTT
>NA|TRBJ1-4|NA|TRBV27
CASSLTQGGLGEKLFF
TGTGCCAGCAGTTTAACTCAAGGGGGTTTAGGGGAAAAACTGTTTTTT
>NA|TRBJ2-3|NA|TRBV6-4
CASSATFLRDTQYF
TGTGCCAGCAGTGCCACCTTCCTGAGGGATACGCAGTATTTT
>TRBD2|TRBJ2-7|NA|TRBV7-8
CASRQGASGSSWTYEQYF
TGTGCCAGCCGGCAGGGGGCTAGCGGGAGTTCCTGGACCTACGAGCAGTACTTC
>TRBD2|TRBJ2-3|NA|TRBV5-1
CASSLGTSGRSTDTQYF
TGCGCCAGCAGCCTCGGGACTAGCGGGAGGAGCACAGATACGCAGTATTTT
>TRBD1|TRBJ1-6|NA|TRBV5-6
CASSLEGTGGRNSPLHF
TGTGCCAGCAGCTTGGAAGGGACAGGGGGTAGGAATTCACCCCTCCACTTT
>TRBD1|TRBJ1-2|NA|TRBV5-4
CASSAAGTGGRYGYTF
TGTGCCAGCAGCGCCGCTGGGACAGGGGGCCGTTATGGCTACACCTTC
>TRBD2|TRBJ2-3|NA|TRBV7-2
CASSLPPGAGISTDTQYF
TGTGCCAGCAGCTTACCCCCGGGAGCGGGGATTAGCACAGATACGCAGTATTTT
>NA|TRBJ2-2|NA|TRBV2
CASSVSGLRTGELFF
TGTGCCAGCAGTGTTTCGGGGTTGAGGACCGGGGAGCTGTTTTTT
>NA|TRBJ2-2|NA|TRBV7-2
CASSSTVGGMTGELFF
TGTGCCAGCAGCTCCACGGTGGGGGGAATGACCGGGGAGCTGTTTTTT
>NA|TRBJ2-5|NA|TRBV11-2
CASSPLRTGETQYF
TGTGCCAGCAGCCCCCTTAGGACTGGAGAGACCCAGTACTTC
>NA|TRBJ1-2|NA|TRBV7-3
CASSLNRDYGYTF
TGTGCCAGCAGCTTAAACAGGGATTATGGCTACACCTTC
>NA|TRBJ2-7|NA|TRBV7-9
CASSPRQVISYEQYF
TGTGCCAGCAGCCCCAGACAGGTTATCTCCTACGAGCAGTACTTC
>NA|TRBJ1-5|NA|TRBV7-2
CASSLSSVYQPQHF
TGTGCCAGCAGCTTATCTTCGGTTTATCAGCCCCAGCATTTT
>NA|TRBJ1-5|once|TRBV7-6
CASSPGGGTTHQPQHF
TGTGCCAGCAGCCCCGGGGGGGGTACCACTCATCAGCCCCAGCATTTT
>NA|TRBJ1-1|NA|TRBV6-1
CASTESHRDEAFF
TGTGCCAGCACCGAATCCCACAGGGATGAAGCTTTCTTT
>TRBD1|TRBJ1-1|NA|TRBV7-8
CASSSPGQRNTEAFF
TGTGCCAGCAGCTCGCCGGGACAGAGAAACACTGAAGCTTTCTTT
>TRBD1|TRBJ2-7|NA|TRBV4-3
CASSQAQGQRFYEQYF
TGCGCCAGCAGCCAGGCCCAGGGACAGAGATTCTACGAGCAGTACTTC
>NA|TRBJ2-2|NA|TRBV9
CASSVPDSYTGELFF
TGTGCCAGCAGCGTACCGGACAGCTACACCGGGGAGCTGTTTTTT
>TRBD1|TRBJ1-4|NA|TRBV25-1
CASSEYGNRGNEKLFF
TGTGCCAGCAGTGAATATGGGAACAGGGGCAATGAAAAACTGTTTTTT
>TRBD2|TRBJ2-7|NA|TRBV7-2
CASSRASGGQYEQYF
TGTGCCAGCAGCCGGGCTAGCGGGGGGCAATACGAGCAGTACTTC
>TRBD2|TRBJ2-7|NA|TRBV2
CASSERGGSYEQYF
TGTGCCAGCAGTGAGCGGGGGGGCTCCTACGAGCAGTACTTC
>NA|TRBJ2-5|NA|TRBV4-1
CASAGWGETQYF
TGCGCCAGCGCCGGGTGGGGAGAAACCCAGTACTTC
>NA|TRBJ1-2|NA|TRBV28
CASSPSNYGYTF
TGTGCCAGCAGTCCGAGTAACTATGGCTACACCTTC
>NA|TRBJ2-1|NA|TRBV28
CASSPLAERRYNEQFF
TGTGCCAGCAGTCCCCTCGCCGAGCGCCGATACAATGAGCAGTTCTTC
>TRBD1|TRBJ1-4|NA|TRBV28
CASSTGQGGEKLFF
TGTGCCAGCAGCACCGGACAGGGGGGTGAAAAACTGTTTTTT
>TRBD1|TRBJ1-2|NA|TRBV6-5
CASSPYRGNYGYTF
TGTGCCAGCAGCCCCTACAGGGGGAACTATGGCTACACCTTC
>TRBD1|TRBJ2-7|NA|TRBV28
CASSSTGPSYEQYF
TGTGCCAGCAGTTCGACAGGGCCCTCCTACGAGCAGTACTTC
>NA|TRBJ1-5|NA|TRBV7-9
CASSLAGGNQPQHF
TGTGCCAGCAGCTTAGCAGGGGGCAATCAGCCCCAGCATTTT
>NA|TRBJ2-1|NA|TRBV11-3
CASSPGVLRDEQFF
TGTGCCAGCAGCCCGGGGGTTCTGAGAGATGAGCAGTTCTTC
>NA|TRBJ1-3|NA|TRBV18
CASSEVFATPGSGNTIYF
TGTGCCAGCTCGGAGGTCTTCGCCACCCCGGGCTCTGGAAACACCATATATTTT
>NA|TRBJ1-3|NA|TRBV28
CASSFWGEGNTIYF
TGTGCCAGCAGTTTCTGGGGCGAGGGAAACACCATATATTTT
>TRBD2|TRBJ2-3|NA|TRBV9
CASSFRLAGSRGYTQYF
TGTGCCAGCAGCTTTAGACTAGCGGGCTCCCGGGGGTATACGCAGTATTTT
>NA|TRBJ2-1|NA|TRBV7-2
CASGLEGALYNEQFF
TGTGCCAGCGGCCTGGAGGGGGCCCTTTACAATGAGCAGTTCTTC
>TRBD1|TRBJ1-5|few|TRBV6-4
CASSEGTGGGQPQHF
TGTGCCAGCAGTGAGGGGACAGGGGGCGGTCAGCCCCAGCATTTT